What follows are 26 T cell receptor beta chains derived from one specimen sequenced in a study of glioma-infiltrating T cells after dendritic cell vaccination. Sequencing used immunoSEQ multiplex PCR; TCRdb keeps in-frame clones, though not all of them. The sample carries roughly 85,000 clones, around 84% recorded once. Documented time point: after dendritic cell vaccination, including at tumor progression/relapse. The material sequenced was blood, taken after dendritic cell vaccination. All receptors derive from a human donor with glioblastoma.

This chain connects TRBV6-1 to TRBJ1-6; a possible D gene is TRBD1 (6 bases). The germline V gene has CDR1 MNHNS and CDR2 SASEGT. V lost 3 bases, J lost 7 bases, and 13 bases lay in between. This CDR3 region has 15 residues. The CDR3 sequence: CASSDRQALNSPLHF. Here the CDR3 DNA reads TGTGCCAGCAGTGATCGACAGGCGTTAAATTCACCCCTCCACTTT.

The chain has TRBV7-3 and TRBJ2-3; 8 nucleotides match TRBD1. Germline V lookup: CDR1 SGHTA, CDR2 FQGTGA. J lost 3 bases, V lost 5 bases, and 10 bases had no gene match. This CDR3 has 16 residues. CDR3 amino acids: CASSMEQGVGTDTQYF. CDR3 nucleotides: TGTGCCAGCAGCATGGAACAGGGGGTCGGGACAGATACGCAGTATTTT. Filled out from reference TRBV7-3 and TRBJ2-3, the complete variable domain reads GAGVSQTPSNKVTEKGKYVELRCDPISGHTALYWYRQSLGQGPEFLIYFQGTGAADDSGLPNDRFFAVRPEGSVSTLKIQRTERGDSAVYLCASSMEQGVGTDTQYFGPGTRLTVL.

The chain has TRBV6-5 and TRBJ1-1; perhaps TRBD1 as D (5 bases). The V end lost 1 base, the J end lost 1 base, and 10 bases lay between the germline ends. CDR3 length: 15 residues. Germline CDR1 reads MNHEY; CDR2 reads SVGAGI. The CDR3 sequence: CASSYWGSQNTEAFF. In DNA form, the CDR3 reads TGTGCCAGCAGTTACTGGGGCAGCCAGAACACTGAAGCTTTCTTT.

V gene TRBV29-1 combines with J gene TRBJ2-3; 8 nucleotides match TRBD2. The CDR3 loop spans 14 amino acids. The germline gives CDR1 SQVTM, CDR2 ANQGSEA. The CDR3 DNA follows: TGCACCGTGGGGTTAGCGGGGAACACAGATACGCAGTATTTT. Translated: CTVGLAGNTDTQYF.

This chain links TRBV28 with TRBJ2-7, with D perhaps TRBD2 (5 bases). V gave up 2 bases and J gave up 2 bases, with 7 bases separating them. Germline V gives CDR1 MDHEN, CDR2 SYDVKM. The CDR3 runs to 13 residues. This CDR3 is CASSLTGTYEQYF. The DNA for the CDR3 is TGTGCCAGCAGTTTAACGGGAACCTACGAGCAGTACTTC.

The chain links TRBV9 to TRBJ2-5; a possible D gene is TRBD1 (6 bases). Per the germline V gene, CDR1 is SGDLS and CDR2 is YYNGEE. The V end was cut by 4 bases, the J end by 1 base, with 11 bases between. The CDR3 consists of 14 residues. The CDR3 sequence: CASSIQGAQETQYF. The CDR3 nucleotides are TGTGCCAGCAGCATACAGGGAGCCCAAGAGACCCAGTACTTC.

This clone appeared a few times. The rearrangement joins TRBV5-1 to TRBJ1-1; 7 positions agree with TRBD1. Trimming removed 4 bases from V and 2 bases from J; junction bases left unmatched: 11. This CDR3 has 16 amino acids. Germline CDR1 is SGHRS and CDR2 is YFSETQ. The CDR3 DNA sequence: TGCGCCAGCAGCCAAAGCCGGGACAGCAAAAACACTGAAGCTTTCTTT. Protein sequence: CASSQSRDSKNTEAFF.

The chain links TRBV9 to TRBJ2-2, with TRBD2 matching over 11 bases. The CDR3 runs 17 residues. The germline CDR1 and CDR2 sequences are SGDLS and YYNGEE. The V segment lost 4 bases and the J segment 0 bases; nucleotides outside the gene matches: 5. The DNA for the CDR3 is TGTGCCAGCAGCCAACTAGCGGGAGTTTCGAACACCGGGGAGCTGTTTTTT. Amino acids: CASSQLAGVSNTGELFF. The full variable domain, its missing parts supplied by reference TRBV9 and TRBJ2-2, is DSGVTQTPKHLITATGQRVTLRCSPRSGDLSVYWYQQSLDQGLQFLIQYYNGEERAKGNILERFSAQQFPDLHSELNLSSLELGDSALYFCASSQLAGVSNTGELFFGEGSRLTVL.

The V call is TRBV6-6, the J call TRBJ1-1, with D perhaps TRBD1 (5 bases). This CDR3 has 13 amino acids. Germline V gene sequence: CDR1 MNHNY, CDR2 SVGAGI (reference sequence). V lost 5 bases, J lost 1 base, and 8 bases lay in between. The CDR3 here is CASSDTGNTEAFF. The CDR3 region has the DNA TGTGCCAGCAGTGACACAGGGAACACTGAAGCTTTCTTT.

This chain links TRBV2 with TRBJ1-5; maybe TRBD1 (6 bases). V lost 5 bases and J 0 bases, leaving 11 bases between the germline ends. Germline CDR1 and CDR2: SNHLY and FYNNEI. The length of the CDR3 is 15 residues. The CDR3 loop is CASSRDTRSNQPQHF. In DNA form, the CDR3 reads TGTGCCAGCAGTCGGGACACGCGTAGCAATCAGCCCCAGCATTTT.

The chain carries TRBV6-6 and TRBJ1-6; D is undetermined. This CDR3 spans 12 amino acids. Looked up from germline, CDR1 is MNHNY and CDR2 is SVGAGI (reference sequence). V was pared by 8 bases and J by 4 bases, with 6 bases between. This CDR3 reads CASSRYNSPLHF. CDR3 DNA: TGTGCCAGCTCCAGATATAATTCACCCCTCCACTTT.

The chain joins TRBV5-1 to TRBJ2-2, with 11 bases identical to TRBD2. Germline loops: CDR1 SGHRS, CDR2 YFSETQ. The CDR3 runs to 16 residues. V shed 1 base and J 3 bases; nucleotides not matched to a gene: 2. CDR3 sequence reads: CASSLPGLADTGELFF. DNA for the CDR3: TGCGCCAGCAGCTTGCCGGGACTAGCGGACACCGGGGAGCTGTTTTTT.

The CDR3 bases are TGTGCCAGCAGCGTAGGACAGCACCCAGATACGCAGTATTTT. Protein product: CASSVGQHPDTQYF. This chain joins TRBV9 and TRBJ2-3; perhaps TRBD1 as D (5 bases). The CDR3 consists of 14 residues. Trimming took 0 bases from V and 4 from J, leaving 9 bases between them. The V gene's germline CDR1 is SGDLS and CDR2 YYNGEE.

This clone has a single count. The chain carries TRBV4-3 and TRBJ1-5; a weak D match, TRBD1 (6 bases). The CDR3 extends over 16 amino acids. CDR1 is LGHNA and CDR2 is YSLEER in the germline V gene. Trimming shortened V by 0 bases and J by 4 bases, and 13 bases separated the two germline ends. This chain's CDR3 is CASSQDGGAVNQPQHF. In DNA form, the CDR3 reads TGCGCCAGCAGCCAAGATGGGGGGGCAGTAAATCAGCCCCAGCATTTT.

The chain combines TRBV28 with TRBJ1-1, with 7 bases aligning to TRBD1. The CDR3 runs to 12 residues. Looked up from germline, CDR1 is MDHEN and CDR2 is SYDVKM. Unmatched junction bases numbered 1, after V lost 6 bases and J lost 3 bases. CDR3 residues: CASSQGDTEAFF. As DNA, the CDR3 is TGTGCCAGCAGCCAGGGGGACACTGAAGCTTTCTTT.

The chain carries TRBV10-3 and TRBJ1-2; tentatively, D is TRBD1 (5 bases). The ends were cut back, 2 bases at V and 0 bases at J, with 19 bases in the middle. This CDR3 region has 18 residues. CDR1 and CDR2 from the germline V gene are ENHRY and SYGVKD. Written as DNA, the CDR3 is TGTGCCATCAGTGAGGAGGAGATACAGGCGTTAGCTAACTATGGCTACACCTTC. Protein sequence: CAISEEEIQALANYGYTF.

This chain uses TRBV9 with TRBJ2-7, with a possible D match to TRBD2 (7 bases). In germline, CDR1 is SGDLS, CDR2 YYNGEE. The CDR3 loop spans 16 amino acids. V was shortened by 4 bases and J by 5 bases, with 22 bases between the two germline ends. The CDR3 DNA follows: TGTGCCAGCAGCCTAGGGGGGGACGGAGGCCTCCACGAGCAGTACTTC. Residues: CASSLGGDGGLHEQYF.

The rearrangement joins TRBV30 to TRBJ2-7; TRBD1 matches 10 bases. The CDR3 has 15 amino acids. J lost 3 bases, V lost 3 bases, and 8 bases had no gene match. The germline V gene encodes CDR1 GTSNPN and CDR2 SVGIG (reference sequence). The CDR3 sequence: CAWRPRQGAVYEQYF. CDR3 DNA sequence: TGTGCCTGGAGACCTCGACAGGGGGCCGTCTACGAGCAGTACTTC.

The chain joins TRBV19 to TRBJ2-5; D gene uncertain. The CDR3 runs to 15 residues. Trimming took 2 bases from V and 5 from J, leaving 15 bases between them. Germline V gene data show CDR1 as LNHDA and CDR2 as SQIVND (reference sequence). CDR3 in DNA: TGTGCCAGTAGTATATCGGCCGCAATCGGGGAGACCCAGTACTTC. Encoded protein: CASSISAAIGETQYF.

This clone was seen once. The V call is TRBV28, the J call TRBJ2-1; 9 bases fit TRBD2. The CDR3 totals 12 residues. The V gene end was trimmed by 9 bases and the J gene end by 10 bases; junction bases not matched to a gene: 7. Germline V gene data show CDR1 as MDHEN and CDR2 as SYDVKM. As DNA, the CDR3 is TGTGCCAGTCTGACCGGGACTAGCGAGCAGTTCTTC. Translation: CASLTGTSEQFF.

This clone came up once. The V gene is TRBV5-1, the J gene TRBJ2-2; the D gene is possibly TRBD2 (6 bases). Germline loops: CDR1 SGHRS, CDR2 YFSETQ. The CDR3 is 15 amino acids. V dropped 5 bases and J dropped 0 bases, with 11 bases sitting between them. CDR3 bases: TGCGCCAGCAGAGGCGGGGACCCGAACACCGGGGAGCTGTTTTTT. This sequence encodes CASRGGDPNTGELFF.

The chain combines TRBV19 with TRBJ2-3; 7 bases align to TRBD1. Germline CDR1 LNHDA, CDR2 SQIVND (reference sequence). CDR3 size: 15 residues. The J segment lost 2 bases and the V segment lost 3 bases, leaving 5 bases of the junction unmatched. The CDR3 DNA sequence: TGTGCCAGTAGTATGATGGGACAGACCACAGATACGCAGTATTTT. Protein sequence: CASSMMGQTTDTQYF.

This chain connects TRBV5-6 to TRBJ1-2, with 9 bases that match TRBD1. The trim removed 6 bases at V and 2 bases at J, leaving 5 bases unmatched. Germline loops: CDR1 SGHDT, CDR2 YYEEEE. The CDR3 totals 14 residues. DNA for the CDR3: TGTGCCAGCACCACCGGGACAGGGAACTATGGCTACACCTTC. Protein: CASTTGTGNYGYTF.

V and J are TRBV25-1 and TRBJ2-7, with D possibly being TRBD2 (7 bases). The CDR3 contains 16 residues. The germline V and J ends were trimmed by 7 bases and 2 bases, with 21 bases remaining between them. The germline CDR1 and CDR2 sequences are MGHDK and SYGVNS. The CDR3 is CASITTGGPGTYEQYF. The CDR3 DNA reads TGTGCCAGCATCACGACGGGGGGCCCGGGGACCTACGAGCAGTACTTC.

The chain joins TRBV2 to TRBJ2-2; tentative D call: TRBD2 (6 bases). The CDR3 consists of 16 residues. Trimming removed 2 bases at V and 4 bases at J, with 14 bases between. Germline CDR1 and CDR2: SNHLY and FYNNEI. The CDR3 loop reads CASSERGGAGTGELFF. CDR3 in DNA: TGTGCCAGCAGTGAAAGAGGAGGGGCGGGCACCGGGGAGCTGTTTTTT.

This chain joins TRBV4-1 and TRBJ2-2; D remains unclear. The germline V and J ends were trimmed by 3 bases and 5 bases, with 13 bases remaining between them. Germline-derived CDR1 and CDR2 are MGHRA and YSYEKL. The CDR3 spans 15 residues. The CDR3 region is CASSQVLVTTGELFF. DNA of the CDR3: TGCGCCAGCAGCCAGGTCCTAGTTACGACCGGGGAGCTGTTTTTT.